A selection of T cell receptor beta chains follows, all from one sample in a study of blood T cell repertoires in COVID-19. Data came from immunoSEQ multiplex PCR; TCRdb stores just in-frame clones and leaves some out. The data contain around 69,000 clones, 89% of them singletons. The specimen sequenced was peripheral blood. The receptors were gathered from a woman between 50 and 59 years old with active COVID-19. Each CDR3 is given with its conserved first and last residue. D genes are given only for firm matches. Some rows mark clone size as missing; the rest say once, few, many or name a class of expanded clone.

>TRBJ2-7|TRBV5-6|-|TRBD2
TGTGCCAGCAGCTCCAGTTTAGCGGGCCGCGAGCAGTACTTC
CASSSSLAGREQYF
>TRBJ2-1|TRBV5-1|-|TRBD2
TGCGCCAGCAGCTCCGATACTAGCGGGAGGAGAAATGAGCAGTTCTTC
CASSSDTSGRRNEQFF
>TRBJ1-5|TRBV6-6|-|TRBD1
TGTGCCAGCAGTTGGGACAGGTCGGATCAGCCCCAGCATTTT
CASSWDRSDQPQHF
>TRBJ2-7|TRBV19|once|-
TGTGCCAGTAGTATCGGCCCCCGAGCAGGGAACCACGAGCAGTACTTC
CASSIGPRAGNHEQYF
>TRBJ1-5|TRBV6-5|-|-
TGTGCCAGCAGGTCACTAATCCGGGGCAATCAGCCCCAGCATTTT
CASRSLIRGNQPQHF
>TRBJ1-1|TRBV27|-|TRBD1
TGTGCCAGCAGTCCCCTCGGACAGGGTCCGAACACTGAAGCTTTCTTT
CASSPLGQGPNTEAFF
>TRBJ1-2|TRBV5-8|-|-
TGTGCCAGCAGTCTTCGAACCCCGGAGGGATATGGCTACACCTTC
CASSLRTPEGYGYTF
>TRBJ2-7|TRBV7-7|-|-
TGTGCCAGCAGCCCCGGCCGAGGTGCCGGCTACGAGCAGTACTTC
CASSPGRGAGYEQYF
>TRBJ2-5|TRBV7-2|-|-
TGTGCCAGCAGCTTAGGACAGGACCTCGCCCAGTACTTC
CASSLGQDLAQYF
>TRBJ2-4|TRBV5-6|-|-
TGTGCCAGCAGCTTGGACGGGAGCCTGGCCAAAAACATTCAGTACTTC
CASSLDGSLAKNIQYF
>TRBJ1-1|TRBV27|-|TRBD1
TGTGCCAGCAGTTTAAGGGGGCGCGGGTTGAACACTGAAGCTTTCTTT
CASSLRGRGLNTEAFF
>TRBJ2-1|TRBV3-1/TRBV3-2|-|-
TGTGCCAGCAGCCCTCAACTAGCTCTTGGCAATGAGCAGTTCTTC
CASSPQLALGNEQFF
>TRBJ2-4|TRBV4-2|-|TRBD2
TGTGCCAGCAGCCAAGGTCGGGGGGAGGGCTCCTCTGGCGTTAACATTCAGTACTTC
CASSQGRGEGSSGVNIQYF
>TRBJ1-1|TRBV5-5|-|-
TGTGCCAGCAGCTTGGACGGGTTAATGAACACTGAAGCTTTCTTT
CASSLDGLMNTEAFF
>TRBJ2-1|TRBV15|-|-
TGTGCCACCAGCAGAGATCGGGGCCTAGCGCGAACCCTTTACAATGAGCAGTTCTTC
CATSRDRGLARTLYNEQFF
>TRBJ1-2|TRBV5-5|-|-
TGTGCCAGCAGCTCCCGGGAGGGTCGGGGCAACTATGGCTACACCTTC
CASSSREGRGNYGYTF
>TRBJ2-7|TRBV13|once|-
TGTGCCAGCAGCTCCTCGAGGCGGTCCTACGAGCAGTACTTC
CASSSSRRSYEQYF
>TRBJ1-2|TRBV24-1|-|TRBD1
TGTGCCACCAGTGATCCGGCCAGGGGGCTCGACTATGGCTACACCTTC
CATSDPARGLDYGYTF
>TRBJ2-4|TRBV10-3|-|-
TGTGCCATCAGTGAGAGAGCGGAAGGAGCCAAAAACATTCAGTACTTC
CAISERAEGAKNIQYF
>TRBJ1-4|TRBV5-1|-|TRBD1
TGCGCCAGCAGCCCAACAGGGGGCACTAATGAAAAACTGTTTTTT
CASSPTGGTNEKLFF
>TRBJ2-1|TRBV9|-|TRBD2
TGTGCCAGCAGCGTAGGGCTAGCGGGAGGGAGAGGCAATGAGCAGTTCTTC
CASSVGLAGGRGNEQFF
>TRBJ2-7|TRBV20-1|-|-
TGCAGTGCTAGTATTCTGGAGAACGAGCAGTACTTC
CSASILENEQYF
>TRBJ1-1|TRBV30|-|-
TGTGCCTGGAGTAGTGACAAAACGAACACTGAAGCTTTCTTT
CAWSSDKTNTEAFF
>TRBJ1-1|TRBV28|-|-
TGTGCCAGCAGTTTTACCGGTTACCGCAGGGAACTCGCTGAAGCTTTCTTT
CASSFTGYRRELAEAFF
>TRBJ1-1|TRBV6-5|few|TRBD1
TGTGCCAGCTACATGACAGGGGCGGTCACTGAAGCTTTCTTT
CASYMTGAVTEAFF
>TRBJ2-5|TRBV9|-|TRBD2
TGTGCCAGCAGCGTGATAAGCGGGACCCCAGAGACCCAGTACTTC
CASSVISGTPETQYF
>TRBJ2-1|TRBV18|few|TRBD2
TGTGCCAGCTCACTTGGGACTAGTCGGGCTGAGCAGTTCTTC
CASSLGTSRAEQFF
>TRBJ1-2|TRBV2|once|-
TGTGCCGCCGGGGGTCTCTATGGCTACACCTTC
CAAGGLYGYTF
>TRBJ2-1|TRBV29-1|-|-
TGCAGCGTGGAGAGCGGGCCAGGTTCCTACAATGAGCAGTTCTTC
CSVESGPGSYNEQFF
>TRBJ2-1|TRBV11-2|-|-
TGTGCCAGCAGCTCAACAACCACCCCCACGGGTGAGCAGTTCTTC
CASSSTTTPTGEQFF
>TRBJ1-5|TRBV3-1/TRBV3-2|-|-
TGTGCCAGCAGCCCCCGAACTGGGGGGGGGCTAGACCACAATCAGCCCCAGCATTTT
CASSPRTGGGLDHNQPQHF
>TRBJ2-6|TRBV10-2|-|-
TGCGCCAGCAGTGAGCAGACAGACTTTCTTTGGGGGGCCAACGTCCTGACTTTC
CASSEQTDFLWGANVLTF
>TRBJ2-5|TRBV6-5|-|-
TGTGCCAGCAGTTTATTACAGGGCCTGTACCAAGAGACCCAGTACTTC
CASSLLQGLYQETQYF
>TRBJ2-7|TRBV19|-|TRBD1
TGTGCCAGTAGTATTCTTGGGACAGGGACAGAAGAGCAGTACTTC
CASSILGTGTEEQYF
>TRBJ2-2|TRBV6-5|-|-
TGTGCCAGCAGTTACAATAGCGGAAACACCGGGGAGCTGTTTTTT
CASSYNSGNTGELFF
>TRBJ2-5|TRBV7-3|once|TRBD1
TGTGCCAGCAGCCCGGACAGGGGGCCCCAAGAGACCCAGTACTTC
CASSPDRGPQETQYF
>TRBJ2-7|TRBV9|-|-
TGTGCCAGCAGCTTGGGACACCTAGGCTCCTACGAGCAGTACTTC
CASSLGHLGSYEQYF
>TRBJ2-7|TRBV9|once|TRBD2
TGTGCCAGCAGCGTAGCTAGCGGGAGTACCGAGCAGTACTTC
CASSVASGSTEQYF
>TRBJ1-1|TRBV12-3/TRBV12-4|-|-
TGTGCCAGCTCAAGGTCGGGGTGGGAAGCTTTCTTT
CASSRSGWEAFF
>TRBJ2-7|TRBV5-1|-|TRBD2
TGCGCCAGCAGCTATGACGGGAGGGCCGAAGAGCAGTACTTC
CASSYDGRAEEQYF
>TRBJ1-1|TRBV9|-|TRBD1
TGTGCCAGCAGCGTAGCAGGGGGCGCGGGCACTGAAGCTTTCTTT
CASSVAGGAGTEAFF
>TRBJ2-1|TRBV18|once|TRBD2
TGTGCCAGCTCAGAAAGACTAGCGAGAGGTCAAGACAATGAGCAGTTCTTC
CASSERLARGQDNEQFF
>TRBJ1-3|TRBV6-2/TRBV6-3|-|-
TGTGCCAGCAGCCCTCGCGTGGACACCATATATTTT
CASSPRVDTIYF
>TRBJ2-3|TRBV9|-|TRBD2
TGTGCCAGCAGCGTAGGGAGCGGGGGCACAGATACGCAGTATTTT
CASSVGSGGTDTQYF
>TRBJ2-3|TRBV5-1|-|TRBD1
TGCGCCAGCAGCACGGGACAGGGGCAGGCAGATACGCAGTATTTT
CASSTGQGQADTQYF
>TRBJ2-1|TRBV6-5|-|TRBD2
TGTGCCAGCAGTTCTTTAGCGGGGTGGAAGTTCTTC
CASSSLAGWKFF
>TRBJ1-1|TRBV9|-|TRBD1
TGTGCCAGCAGCGGGCGACAGGGGGCGGAAGCTTTCTTT
CASSGRQGAEAFF
>TRBJ2-3|TRBV28|-|TRBD1
TGTGCCAGCAGTTCCCAGCTCGGACAGGTTAGGTGGTCAGATACGCAGTATTTT
CASSSQLGQVRWSDTQYF
>TRBJ2-2|TRBV5-6|-|TRBD2
TGTGCCAGCAGCCTAAGTTTGGCGGGAGGTGCCGGGGAGCTGTTTTTT
CASSLSLAGGAGELFF
>TRBJ1-5|TRBV11-2|-|TRBD1
TGTGCCAGCAGCCGACAGGGGGCCGGTCAGCCCCAGCATTTT
CASSRQGAGQPQHF
>TRBJ1-1|TRBV2|-|TRBD1
TGTGCCAGCAGTGAAGGAGGACAGGGTAATTCTGAAGCTTTCTTT
CASSEGGQGNSEAFF
>TRBJ2-7|TRBV4-1|-|-
TGCGCCAGCAGCCAACCAAGAGCGTCCGCTCGTCGGGAGCAGTACTTC
CASSQPRASARREQYF
>TRBJ2-2|TRBV25-1|-|TRBD1
TGTGCCAGCAGTGAGACAGGGGGCAGGGAGCTGTTTTTT
CASSETGGRELFF
>TRBJ2-1|TRBV5-1|-|-
TGCGCCAGCAGCTCAACAGGGTTGAGTGACAATGAGCAGTTCTTC
CASSSTGLSDNEQFF
>TRBJ2-2|TRBV27|-|TRBD2
TGTGCCAGCAGTGTGACTAGCGGGAGAATCGGGGAGCTGTTTTTT
CASSVTSGRIGELFF
>TRBJ2-2|TRBV2|-|TRBD2
TGTGCCAGCACCCTGACTAGCGGGCTGAACACCGGGGAGCTGTTTTTT
CASTLTSGLNTGELFF
>TRBJ2-7|TRBV29-1|-|-
TGCAGCGTTGAAGATCGTCAGGGATCCTACGGCGAGCAGTACTTC
CSVEDRQGSYGEQYF
>TRBJ2-1|TRBV6-2/TRBV6-3|-|TRBD2
TGTGCCAGCAGCTCCAATCTAGCGGGGACTTACAATGAGCAGTTCTTC
CASSSNLAGTYNEQFF
>TRBJ2-5|TRBV4-1|-|-
TGCGCCAGCAGCCGGGCAGGGGCGACACAAGAGACCCAGTACTTC
CASSRAGATQETQYF
>TRBJ2-3|TRBV9|-|-
TGTGCCAGCAGCGTAGTTGGAGGGGGCGCGACAGATACGCAGTATTTT
CASSVVGGGATDTQYF